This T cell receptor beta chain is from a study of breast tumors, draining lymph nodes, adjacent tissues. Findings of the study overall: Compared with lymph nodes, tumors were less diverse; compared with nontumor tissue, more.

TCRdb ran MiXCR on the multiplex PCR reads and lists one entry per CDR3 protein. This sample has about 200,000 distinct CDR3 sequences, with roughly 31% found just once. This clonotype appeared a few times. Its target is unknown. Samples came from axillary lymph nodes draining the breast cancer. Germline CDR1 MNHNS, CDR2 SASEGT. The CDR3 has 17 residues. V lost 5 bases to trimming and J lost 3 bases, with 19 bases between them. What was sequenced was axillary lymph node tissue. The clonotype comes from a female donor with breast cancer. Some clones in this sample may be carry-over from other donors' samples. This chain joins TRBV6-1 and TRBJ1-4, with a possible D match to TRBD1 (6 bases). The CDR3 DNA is TGTGCCAGCAGTAAAAGGGGGAGAGGGGATCCTAATGAAAAACTGTTTTTT. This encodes CASSKRGRGDPNEKLFF.